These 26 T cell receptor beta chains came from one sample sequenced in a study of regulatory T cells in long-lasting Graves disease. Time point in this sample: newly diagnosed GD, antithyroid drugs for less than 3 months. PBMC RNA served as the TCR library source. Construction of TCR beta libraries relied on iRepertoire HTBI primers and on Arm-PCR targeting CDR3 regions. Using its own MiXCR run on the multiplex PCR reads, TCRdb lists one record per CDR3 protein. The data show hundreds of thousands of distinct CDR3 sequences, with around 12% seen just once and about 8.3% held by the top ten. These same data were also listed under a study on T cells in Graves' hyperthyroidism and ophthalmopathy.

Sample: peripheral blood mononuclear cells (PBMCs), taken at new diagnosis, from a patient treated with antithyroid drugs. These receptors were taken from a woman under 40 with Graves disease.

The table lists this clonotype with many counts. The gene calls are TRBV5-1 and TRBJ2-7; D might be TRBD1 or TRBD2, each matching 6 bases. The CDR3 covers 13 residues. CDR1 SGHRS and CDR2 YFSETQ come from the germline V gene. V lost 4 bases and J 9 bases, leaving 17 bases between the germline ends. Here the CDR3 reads CASSLITGTGQYF. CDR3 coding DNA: TGCGCCAGCAGCCTTATAACAGGGACTGGGCAGTACTTC. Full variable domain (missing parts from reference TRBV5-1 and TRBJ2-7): KAGVTQTPRYLIKTRGQQVTLSCSPISGHRSVSWYQQTPGQGLQFLFEYFSETQRNKGNFPGRFSGRQFSNSRSEMNVSTLELGDSALYLCASSLITGTGQYFGPGTRLTVT.

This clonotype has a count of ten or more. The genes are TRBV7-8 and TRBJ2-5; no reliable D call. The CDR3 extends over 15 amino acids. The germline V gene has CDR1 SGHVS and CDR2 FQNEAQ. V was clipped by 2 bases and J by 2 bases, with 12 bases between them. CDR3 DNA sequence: TGTGCCAGCAGCTTAAATCCCTCCGAGCAAGAGACCCAGTACTTC. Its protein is CASSLNPSEQETQYF.

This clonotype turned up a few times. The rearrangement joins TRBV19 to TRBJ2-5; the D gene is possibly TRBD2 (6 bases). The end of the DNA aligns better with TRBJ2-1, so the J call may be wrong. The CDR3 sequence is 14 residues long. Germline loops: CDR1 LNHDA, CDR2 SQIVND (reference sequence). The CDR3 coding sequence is TGTGCCAGTAGTCTAGCCGGGACTTCAACGGGGCAGTTCTTC. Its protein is CASSLAGTSTGQFF.

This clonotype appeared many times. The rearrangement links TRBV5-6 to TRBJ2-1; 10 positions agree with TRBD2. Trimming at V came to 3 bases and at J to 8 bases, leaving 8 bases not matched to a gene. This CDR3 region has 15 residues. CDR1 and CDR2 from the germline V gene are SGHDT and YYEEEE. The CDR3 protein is CASSSYSGRIDEQFF. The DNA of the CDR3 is TGTGCCAGCAGCTCCTATAGCGGGAGGATCGATGAGCAGTTCTTC.

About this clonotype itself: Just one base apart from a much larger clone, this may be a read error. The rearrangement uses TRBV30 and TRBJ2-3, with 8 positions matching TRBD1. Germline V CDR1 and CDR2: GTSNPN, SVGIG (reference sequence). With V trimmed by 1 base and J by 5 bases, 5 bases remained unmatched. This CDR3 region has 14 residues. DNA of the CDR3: TGTGCCTGGAGTGCTGCAGGGGGCATAGATACGCAGTATTTT. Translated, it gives CAWSAAGGIDTQYF.

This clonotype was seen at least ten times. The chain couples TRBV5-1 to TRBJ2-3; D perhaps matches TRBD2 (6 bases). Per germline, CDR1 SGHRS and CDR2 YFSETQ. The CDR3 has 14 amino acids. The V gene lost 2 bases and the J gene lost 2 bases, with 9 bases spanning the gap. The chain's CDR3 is CASSFGGDTDTQYF. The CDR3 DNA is TGCGCCAGCAGCTTTGGAGGGGACACAGATACGCAGTATTTT.

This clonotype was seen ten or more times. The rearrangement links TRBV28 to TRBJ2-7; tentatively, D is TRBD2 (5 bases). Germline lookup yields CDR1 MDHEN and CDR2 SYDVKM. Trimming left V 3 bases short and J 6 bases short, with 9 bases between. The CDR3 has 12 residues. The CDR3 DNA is TGTGCCAGCAGTTTCGGGAAATCCGAGCAGTACTTC. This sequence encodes CASSFGKSEQYF.

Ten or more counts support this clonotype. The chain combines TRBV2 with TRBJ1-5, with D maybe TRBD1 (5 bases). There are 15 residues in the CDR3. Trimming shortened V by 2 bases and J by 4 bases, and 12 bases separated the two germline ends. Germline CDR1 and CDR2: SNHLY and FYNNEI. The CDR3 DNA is TGTGCCAGCAGTGAATTCCGGGGCAGTAATCAGCCCCAGCATTTT. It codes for CASSEFRGSNQPQHF. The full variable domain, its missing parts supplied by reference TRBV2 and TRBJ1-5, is EPEVTQTPSHQVTQMGQEVILRCVPISNHLYFYWYRQILGQKVEFLVSFYNNEISEKSEIFDDQFSVERPDGSNFTLKIRSTKLEDSAMYFCASSEFRGSNQPQHFGDGTRLSIL.

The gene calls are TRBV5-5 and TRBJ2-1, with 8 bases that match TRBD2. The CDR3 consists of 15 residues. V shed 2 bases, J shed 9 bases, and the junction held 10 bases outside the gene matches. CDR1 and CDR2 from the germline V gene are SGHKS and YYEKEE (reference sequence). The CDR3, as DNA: TGTGCCAGCAGCTTAGTAAGCGGGAGCATTGGTGAGCAGTTCTTC. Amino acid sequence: CASSLVSGSIGEQFF. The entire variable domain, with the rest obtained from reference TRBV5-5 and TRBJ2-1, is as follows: DAGVTQSPTHLIKTRGQQVTLRCSPISGHKSVSWYQQVLGQGPQFIFQYYEKEERGRGNFPDRFSARQFPNYSSELNVNALLLGDSALYLCASSLVSGSIGEQFFGPGTRLTVL.

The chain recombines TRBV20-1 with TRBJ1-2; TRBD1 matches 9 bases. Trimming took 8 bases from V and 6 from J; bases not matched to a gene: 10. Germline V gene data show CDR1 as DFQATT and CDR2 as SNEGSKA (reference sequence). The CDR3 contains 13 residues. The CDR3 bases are TGCAGTTCAACAGGGGACAGGGTCCATGGCTACACCTTC. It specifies CSSTGDRVHGYTF.

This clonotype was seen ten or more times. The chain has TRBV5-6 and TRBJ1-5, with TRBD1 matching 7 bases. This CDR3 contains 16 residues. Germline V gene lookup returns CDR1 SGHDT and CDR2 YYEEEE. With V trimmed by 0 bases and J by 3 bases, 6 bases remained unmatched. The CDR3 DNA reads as TGTGCCAGCAGCTTGGTCGGGGACAGTATCAATCAGCCCCAGCATTTT. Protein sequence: CASSLVGDSINQPQHF.

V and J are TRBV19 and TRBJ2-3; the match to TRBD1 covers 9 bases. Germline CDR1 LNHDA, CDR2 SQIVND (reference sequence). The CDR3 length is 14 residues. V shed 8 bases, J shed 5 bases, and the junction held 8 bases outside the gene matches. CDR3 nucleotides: TGTGCCAGTTCCGACAGGGGGTCCGTAGATACGCAGTATTTT. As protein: CASSDRGSVDTQYF.

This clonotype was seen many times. CDR3 sequence (DNA): TGCGCCAGCACGGACTCTACAGGTTACGAGCAGTACTTC. It yields the protein CASTDSTGYEQYF. The rearrangement uses TRBV5-1 and TRBJ2-7, with D perhaps given as TRBD1 or TRBD2 (5 bases each). From germline, CDR1 is SGHRS and CDR2 YFSETQ. This CDR3 spans 13 amino acids. V was clipped by 6 bases and J by 4 bases, with 14 bases between them.

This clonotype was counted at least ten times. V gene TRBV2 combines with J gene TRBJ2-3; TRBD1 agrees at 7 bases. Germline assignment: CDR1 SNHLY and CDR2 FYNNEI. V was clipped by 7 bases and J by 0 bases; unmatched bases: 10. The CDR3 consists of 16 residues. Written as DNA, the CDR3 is TGTGCCAGCAATTGGGACAGAGATTATAGCACAGATACGCAGTATTTT. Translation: CASNWDRDYSTDTQYF.

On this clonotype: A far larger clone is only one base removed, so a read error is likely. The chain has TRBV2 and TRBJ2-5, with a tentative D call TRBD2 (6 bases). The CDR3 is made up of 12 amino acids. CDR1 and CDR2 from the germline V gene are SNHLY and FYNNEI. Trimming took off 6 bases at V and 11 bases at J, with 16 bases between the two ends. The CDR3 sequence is CASREGYNEQYF. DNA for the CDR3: TGTGCCAGCAGGGAGGGGTACAATGAGCAGTACTTC.

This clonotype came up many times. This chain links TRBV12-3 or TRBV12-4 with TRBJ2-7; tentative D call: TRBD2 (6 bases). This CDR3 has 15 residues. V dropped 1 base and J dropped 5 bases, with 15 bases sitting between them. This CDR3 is CASSLGGVRADEQYF. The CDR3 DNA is TGTGCCAGCAGTTTAGGCGGGGTCCGTGCCGACGAGCAGTACTTC.

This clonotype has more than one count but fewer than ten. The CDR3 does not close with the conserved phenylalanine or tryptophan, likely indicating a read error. The CDR3 DNA reads TGCAGCGTGGAGGGACTAGCGGACGAGCAGTACCTC. It codes for CSVEGLADEQYL. The chain couples TRBV29-1 to TRBJ2-7; 11 positions match TRBD2. CDR3 size: 12 residues. The V gene's germline CDR1 is SQVTM and CDR2 ANQGSEA. Trimming took 6 bases from V and 5 from J; bases not matched to a gene: 3.

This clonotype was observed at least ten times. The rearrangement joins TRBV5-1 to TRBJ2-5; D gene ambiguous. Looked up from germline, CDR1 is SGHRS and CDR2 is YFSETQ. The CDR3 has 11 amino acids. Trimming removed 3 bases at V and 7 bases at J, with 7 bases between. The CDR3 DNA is TGCGCCAGCAGCTCGGAAGGGACCCAGTACTTC. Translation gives CASSSEGTQYF.

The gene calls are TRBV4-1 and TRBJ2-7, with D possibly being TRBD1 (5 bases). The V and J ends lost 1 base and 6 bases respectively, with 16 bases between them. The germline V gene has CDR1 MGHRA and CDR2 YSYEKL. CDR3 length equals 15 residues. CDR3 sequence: CASSQGGRRLGEQYF. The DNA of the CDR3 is TGCGCCAGCAGCCAAGGGGGCAGGCGGTTAGGCGAGCAGTACTTC.

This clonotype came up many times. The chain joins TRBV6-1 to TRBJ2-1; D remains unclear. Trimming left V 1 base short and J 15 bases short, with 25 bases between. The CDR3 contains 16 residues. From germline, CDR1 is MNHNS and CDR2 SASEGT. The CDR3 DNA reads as TGTGCCAGCAGTGAAGGTCGGCCAACTAACATACCCCCCCGGTTCTTC. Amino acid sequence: CASSEGRPTNIPPRFF.

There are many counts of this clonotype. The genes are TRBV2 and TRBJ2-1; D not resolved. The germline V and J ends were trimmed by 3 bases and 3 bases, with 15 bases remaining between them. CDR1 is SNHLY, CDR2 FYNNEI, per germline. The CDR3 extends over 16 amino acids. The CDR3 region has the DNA TGTGCCAGCAGTGATCACAGCTTGGGCGTCTACAATGAGCAGTTCTTC. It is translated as CASSDHSLGVYNEQFF.

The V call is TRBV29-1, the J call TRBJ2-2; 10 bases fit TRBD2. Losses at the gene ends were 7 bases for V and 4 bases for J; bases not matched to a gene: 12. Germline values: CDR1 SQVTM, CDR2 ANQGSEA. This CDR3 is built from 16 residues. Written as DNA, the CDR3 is TGCAGCGCCGCCGGCCCCCTAGCGGGAGTCACCGGGGAGCTGTTTTTT. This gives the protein CSAAGPLAGVTGELFF.

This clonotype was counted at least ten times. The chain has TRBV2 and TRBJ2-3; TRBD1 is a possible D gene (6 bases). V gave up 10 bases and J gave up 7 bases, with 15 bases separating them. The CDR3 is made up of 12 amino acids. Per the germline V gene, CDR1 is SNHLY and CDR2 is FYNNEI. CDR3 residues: CATEPDSHTQYF. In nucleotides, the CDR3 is TGTGCCACGGAACCGGACAGCCATACGCAGTATTTT.

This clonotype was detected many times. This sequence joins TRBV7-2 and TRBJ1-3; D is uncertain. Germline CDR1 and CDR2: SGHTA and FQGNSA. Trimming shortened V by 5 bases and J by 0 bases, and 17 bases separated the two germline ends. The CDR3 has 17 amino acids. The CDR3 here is CASSQEIRTDSGNTIYF. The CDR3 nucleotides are TGTGCCAGCAGCCAGGAGATCCGAACGGACTCTGGAAACACCATATATTTT.

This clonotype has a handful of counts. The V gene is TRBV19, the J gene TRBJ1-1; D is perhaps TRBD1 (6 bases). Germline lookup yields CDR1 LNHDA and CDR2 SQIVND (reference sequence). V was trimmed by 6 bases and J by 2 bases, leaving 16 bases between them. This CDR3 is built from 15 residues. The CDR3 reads CASSWATGSNTEAFF. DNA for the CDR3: TGTGCCAGTAGCTGGGCGACAGGCTCCAACACTGAAGCTTTCTTT.

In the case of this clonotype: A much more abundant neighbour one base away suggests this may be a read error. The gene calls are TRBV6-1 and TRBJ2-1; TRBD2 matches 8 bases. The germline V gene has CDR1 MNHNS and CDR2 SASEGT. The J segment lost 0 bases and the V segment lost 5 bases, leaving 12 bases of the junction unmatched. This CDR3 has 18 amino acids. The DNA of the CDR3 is TGTGCCAGCAGTCCGAAAGCGGGAGCGATAAGCTCCTACAATGAGCAGTTCTTC. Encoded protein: CASSPKAGAISSYNEQFF.